This T cell receptor (beta chain) was found in a study of graft-versus-host responses after intestinal transplantation. The wider study: Anti-thymocyte globulin was used for induction in all recipients, who then took tacrolimus and steroids for roughly 3 years.

The protocol was immunoSEQ multiplex PCR, while the TCRdb copy is restricted to in-frame clones and leaves out a portion. The data hold 35,000 to 55,000 clones, with approximately 92% observed a single time. Trimming took off 1 base at V and 2 bases at J, with 14 bases between the two ends. The CDR3 runs to 17 residues. Per germline, CDR1 KGHSH and CDR2 LQKENI. Study-level findings and limits: The study found high graft-versus-host to host-versus-graft clonal ratios in allografts of patients with graft-donor T cell macrochimerism.

Note on this clone: Its antigen is still unknown.

This sequence originates from a human patient who received an intestinal transplant, so some T cells may come from the graft donor. J is TRBJ2-2 and V is TRBV18, with D perhaps assigned TRBD1 or TRBD2 (5 bases each). Sequenced material: PBMCs, taken around 27 months after a first intestinal transplant, on the day of a second. CDR3 sequence reads: CASSPRDGGDNTGELFF. CDR3 nucleotide sequence: TGTGCCAGCTCACCACGGGACGGTGGGGATAACACCGGGGAGCTGTTTTTT.